What follows are 20 T cell receptor beta chains derived from one specimen sequenced in a study of glioma-infiltrating T cells. The iRepertoire nested amplicon-rescue multiplex PCR amplified TCR alpha and beta CDR3s from RNA. TCRdb reprocessed the multiplex PCR reads via MiXCR and lists one record per CDR3 protein. The repertoire holds 170,000 or so distinct CDR3 sequences, approximately 40% seen once, with 5.2% in the top ten. Sequencing used glioma tissue, nonneoplastic brain tissue, or PBMCs (not recorded which). The receptors were gathered from a human donor with low-grade glioma or glioblastoma, undergoing nonglioma brain surgery, or in good health (not recorded which).

This clonotype was detected many times. The gene calls are TRBV6-6 and TRBJ2-1; maybe TRBD2 (6 bases). Germline CDR1 MNHNY, CDR2 SVGAGI (reference sequence). This CDR3 comprises 15 residues. V lost 0 bases and J 4 bases, leaving 10 bases between the germline ends. This CDR3 reads CASSYSGDFYNEQFF. The CDR3, as DNA: TGTGCCAGCAGTTACTCCGGGGACTTTTACAATGAGCAGTTCTTC.

In its sample, this clonotype was seen many times. The rearrangement links TRBV20-1 to TRBJ1-2; D is possibly TRBD1 (5 bases). The ends were cut back, 1 base at V and 8 bases at J, with 14 bases in the middle. CDR3 size: 13 residues. Germline V gene sequence: CDR1 DFQATT, CDR2 SNEGSKA (reference sequence). The CDR3 DNA follows: TGCAGTGCTAGAGGAGACCATCGGGACGGCTACACCTTC. It is translated as CSARGDHRDGYTF.

In its sample, this clonotype was seen many times. The chain carries TRBV25-1 and TRBJ2-2; D is unclear. Per the germline V gene, CDR1 is MGHDK and CDR2 is SYGVNS. This CDR3 comprises 12 residues. The V gene lost 5 bases and the J gene lost 8 bases, with 9 bases spanning the gap. CDR3 nucleotides: TGTGCCAGCAGTATCAACCTTGGGGAGCTGTTTTTT. Protein sequence: CASSINLGELFF.

Details on this clonotype: A much larger clone is a single base away; this may be a read error. The chain recombines TRBV20-1 with TRBJ2-5; no firm D call. V lost 7 bases and J lost 5, with 11 bases in between. This CDR3 spans 11 amino acids. CDR1 and CDR2 (germline): DFQATT, SNEGSKA (reference sequence). CDR3: CSGPFAETQYF. The CDR3 coding sequence is TGCAGTGGTCCGTTTGCGGAGACCCAGTACTTC.

The V gene is TRBV2, the J gene TRBJ2-1; no firm D call. Germline V gives CDR1 SNHLY, CDR2 FYNNEI. The CDR3 totals 15 residues. V was trimmed by 2 bases and J by 6 bases, leaving 14 bases between them. CDR3 nucleotides: TGTGCCAGCAGTGAAACAACCTCGCCCTGCAATGAGCAGTTCTTC. It yields the protein CASSETTSPCNEQFF.

The J gene is TRBJ1-2, the V gene TRBV11-2; D is possibly TRBD1 (6 bases). The CDR3 covers 13 residues. Germline CDR1 SGHAT, CDR2 FQNNGV. The V end lost 1 base, the J end lost 8 bases, and 11 bases lay between the germline ends. CDR3 protein: CASSLGRDTGYTF. The CDR3 DNA follows: TGTGCCAGCAGCTTAGGCCGGGACACCGGCTACACCTTC.

This clonotype appeared a few times. This sequence joins TRBV5-1 and TRBJ2-7; TRBD2 aligns across 7 bases. The V gene end was trimmed by 1 base and the J gene end by 6 bases; junction bases not matched to a gene: 7. This CDR3 has 14 residues. Germline V lookup: CDR1 SGHRS, CDR2 YFSETQ. DNA for the CDR3: TGCGCCAGCAGCTTGAGTTTATCGGGAGGCGAGCAGTACTTC. Amino acid sequence: CASSLSLSGGEQYF.

Of note for this clonotype: Possible read error: a much larger clone is one base away. The chain links TRBV7-2 to TRBJ2-3; D gene unclear. The CDR3 spans 13 residues. The germline CDR1 and CDR2 sequences are SGHTA and FQGNSA. DNA of the CDR3: TGTGCCAGCAGCTCAGAGTTCACAGATAAGCAGTATTTT. Translated, it gives CASSSEFTDKQYF.

This clonotype was found many times. This chain uses TRBV6-1 with TRBJ2-5, with D perhaps assigned TRBD1 or TRBD2 (5 bases each). The germline V gene encodes CDR1 MNHNS and CDR2 SASEGT. Trimming took 1 base from V and 5 from J, leaving 17 bases between them. The CDR3 has 16 residues. CDR3 residues: CASSEGFVRGPETQYF. The CDR3 DNA reads as TGTGCCAGCAGTGAAGGATTTGTGAGGGGACCGGAGACCCAGTACTTC.

This clonotype was detected many times. The chain uses TRBV2 and TRBJ2-3; D ambiguous. The germline V gene encodes CDR1 SNHLY and CDR2 FYNNEI. The CDR3 consists of 15 residues. V was pared by 4 bases and J by 0 bases, with 11 bases between. In nucleotides, the CDR3 is TGTGCCAGCAGTGTGTTCAGCGACAGCACAGATACGCAGTATTTT. This gives the protein CASSVFSDSTDTQYF.

Points on this clonotype: One end of the junction varies from germline; a read error may be responsible. V gene TRBV7-2 combines with J gene TRBJ2-7; the match to TRBD2 covers 7 bases. The V gene's germline CDR1 is SGHTA and CDR2 FQGNSA. This CDR3 spans 15 amino acids. CDR3 coding DNA: TGTGCAAGCAGCCCCCTTCCCGACGGGGGGTACGAGCAGTACTTC. It encodes CASSPLPDGGYEQYF.

At least ten counts were recorded for this clonotype. The chain has TRBV28 and TRBJ2-7; 7 bases fit TRBD1. Germline assignment: CDR1 MDHEN and CDR2 SYDVKM. The ends lost 5 bases at V and 0 bases at J; junction bases unmatched: 7. The CDR3 has 15 amino acids. The CDR3 nucleotides read TGTGCCAGCAGTACCCCGGGACAGAGCTCCTACGAGCAGTACTTC. This sequence encodes CASSTPGQSSYEQYF. Full variable domain (remainder filled in from reference TRBV28 and TRBJ2-7): DVKVTQSSRYLVKRTGEKVFLECVQDMDHENMFWYRQDPGLGLRLIYFSYDVKMKEKGDIPEGYSVSREKKERFSLILESASTNQTSMYLCASSTPGQSSYEQYFGPGTRLTVT.

With respect to this clonotype: A much larger clone differs from this one at a single base, so this may be a read error. The CDR3 DNA reads TGTGCCAGCAGATCAAACACCGGGGATCTGTTTTTT. This codes for CASRSNTGDLFF. The chain links TRBV28 to TRBJ2-2, with D tentatively TRBD2 (5 bases). CDR3 length: 12 residues. Per the germline V gene, CDR1 is MDHEN and CDR2 is SYDVKM.

A word on this clonotype: A much larger clone is a single base away; this may be a read error. The V gene is TRBV2, the J gene TRBJ2-3; 7 positions agree with TRBD1. V lost 4 bases and J lost 7; bases outside the gene matches: 5. Looked up from germline, CDR1 is SNHLY and CDR2 is FYNNEI. The CDR3 runs to 13 residues. CDR3 nucleotide sequence: TGTGCCAGCAGTGGACAGGGCCTTAATACGCAGTATTTT. Protein product: CASSGQGLNTQYF.

This clonotype was detected once. The chain couples TRBV28 to TRBJ2-1, with TRBD2 identical over 9 bases. CDR3 length: 21 residues. CDR1 is MDHEN and CDR2 is SYDVKM in the germline V gene. Trimming cost V 3 bases and J 1 base; bases outside gene matches: 19. The CDR3 sequence: CASSLYNPSGMITRSYNEQFF. CDR3 DNA: TGTGCCAGCAGTTTGTACAATCCTAGCGGGATGATAACGAGATCCTACAATGAGCAGTTCTTC.

This clonotype was seen at least ten times. The rearrangement uses TRBV6-1 and TRBJ2-7; tentatively, D is TRBD1 or TRBD2 (5 bases each). CDR3 length equals 11 residues. Trimming took off 6 bases at V and 3 bases at J, with 6 bases between the two ends. In germline, CDR1 is MNHNS, CDR2 SASEGT. The CDR3 protein is CASRGDYEQYF. The DNA of the CDR3 is TGTGCCAGCAGGGGGGACTACGAGCAGTACTTC.

There are a few counts of this clonotype. The chain combines TRBV7-9 with TRBJ2-3; D gene ambiguous. With 5 bases removed from V and 13 bases from J, the gap between germline ends came to 7 bases. This CDR3 comprises 9 residues. The germline CDR1 and CDR2 sequences are SEHNR and FQNEAQ (reference sequence). CDR3 protein: CASSPQKYF. The DNA for the CDR3 is TGTGCCAGCAGCCCCCAGAAGTATTTT.

This clonotype turned up a few times. This chain uses TRBV20-1 with TRBJ2-1; D not certain. The V gene's germline CDR1 is DFQATT and CDR2 SNEGSKA (reference sequence). V was trimmed by 3 bases and J by 1 base, leaving 10 bases between them. CDR3 length: 14 amino acids. This CDR3 reads CSASLTGSYNEQFF. The CDR3 coding sequence is TGCAGTGCTAGTTTGACCGGGTCCTACAATGAGCAGTTCTTC.

CDR3 bases: TGTGCCACTTCCGGGACAGGGGGCATTTGCTACACCTTC. Encoded protein: CATSGTGGICYTF. The chain recombines TRBV19 with TRBJ1-2, with 12 bases identical to TRBD1. The CDR3 has 13 residues. The germline CDR1 and CDR2 sequences are LNHDA and SQIVND (reference sequence). With V trimmed by 10 bases and J by 9 bases, 9 bases remained unmatched.

About this clonotype itself: Since a much larger clone is just one base distant, this may be a read error. This CDR3 is missing its conserved last phenylalanine or tryptophan, likely due to a read error. The chain is built from TRBV7-2 and TRBJ2-3; the D is unclear. V was shortened by 1 base and J by 1 base, with 12 bases between the two germline ends. Looked up from germline, CDR1 is SGHTA and CDR2 is FQGNSA. There are 16 residues in the CDR3. The DNA for the CDR3 is TGTGCCAGCAGCTTAGGAGCCCAGCCTGGCACAGATACGCAGTATCTT. Its protein product is CASSLGAQPGTDTQYL.